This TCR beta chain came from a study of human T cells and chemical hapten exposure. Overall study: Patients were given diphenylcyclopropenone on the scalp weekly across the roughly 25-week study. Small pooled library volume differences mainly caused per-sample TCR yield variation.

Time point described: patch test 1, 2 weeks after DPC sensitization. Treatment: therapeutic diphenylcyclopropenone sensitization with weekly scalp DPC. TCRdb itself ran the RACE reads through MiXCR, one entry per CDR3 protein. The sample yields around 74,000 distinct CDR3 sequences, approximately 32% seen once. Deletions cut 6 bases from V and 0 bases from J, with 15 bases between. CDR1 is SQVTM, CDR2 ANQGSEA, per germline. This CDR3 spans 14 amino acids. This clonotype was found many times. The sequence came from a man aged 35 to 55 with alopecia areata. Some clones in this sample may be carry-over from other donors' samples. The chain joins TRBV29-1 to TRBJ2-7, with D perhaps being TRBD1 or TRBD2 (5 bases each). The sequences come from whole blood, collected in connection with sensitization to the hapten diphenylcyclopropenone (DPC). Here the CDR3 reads CSVRRDGSSYEQYF. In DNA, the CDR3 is TGCAGCGTCCGCCGGGACGGTAGCTCCTACGAGCAGTACTTC.